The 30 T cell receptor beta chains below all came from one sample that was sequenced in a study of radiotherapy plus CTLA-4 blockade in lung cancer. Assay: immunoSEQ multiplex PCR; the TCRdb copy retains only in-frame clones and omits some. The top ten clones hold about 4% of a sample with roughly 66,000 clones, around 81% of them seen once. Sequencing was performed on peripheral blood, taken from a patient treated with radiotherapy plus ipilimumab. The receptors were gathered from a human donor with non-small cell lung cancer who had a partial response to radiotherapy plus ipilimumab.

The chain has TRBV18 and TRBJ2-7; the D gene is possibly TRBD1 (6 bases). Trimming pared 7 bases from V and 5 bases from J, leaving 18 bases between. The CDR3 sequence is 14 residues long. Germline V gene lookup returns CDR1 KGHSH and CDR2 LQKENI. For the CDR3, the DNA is TGTGCCAGCTTGATTACACAGGGATCCCACGAGCAGTACTTC. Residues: CASLITQGSHEQYF.

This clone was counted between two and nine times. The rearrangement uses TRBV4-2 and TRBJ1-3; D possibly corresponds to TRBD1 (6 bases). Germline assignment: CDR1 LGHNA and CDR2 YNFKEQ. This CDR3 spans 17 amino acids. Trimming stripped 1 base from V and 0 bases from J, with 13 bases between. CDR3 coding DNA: TGTGCCAGCAGCCAAGTTTCTACAGGGTACTCTGGAAACACCATATATTTT. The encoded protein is CASSQVSTGYSGNTIYF.

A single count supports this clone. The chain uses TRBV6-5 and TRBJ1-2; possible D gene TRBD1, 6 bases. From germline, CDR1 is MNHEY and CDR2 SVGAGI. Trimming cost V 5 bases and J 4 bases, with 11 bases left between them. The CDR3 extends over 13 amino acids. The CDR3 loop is CASSEQGSYGYTF. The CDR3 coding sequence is TGTGCCAGCAGTGAACAGGGTTCCTATGGCTACACCTTC.

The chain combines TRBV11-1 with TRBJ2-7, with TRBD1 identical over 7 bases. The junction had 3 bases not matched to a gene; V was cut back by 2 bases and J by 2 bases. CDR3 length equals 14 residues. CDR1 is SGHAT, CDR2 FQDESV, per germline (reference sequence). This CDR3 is CASSLRQGPYEQYF. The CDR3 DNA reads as TGTGCCAGCAGCTTAAGACAGGGACCCTACGAGCAGTACTTC.

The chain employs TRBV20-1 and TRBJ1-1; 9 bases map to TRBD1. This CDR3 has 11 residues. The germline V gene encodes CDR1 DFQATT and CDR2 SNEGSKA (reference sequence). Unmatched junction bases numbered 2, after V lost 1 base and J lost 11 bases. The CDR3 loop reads CSARAGTGAFF. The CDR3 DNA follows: TGCAGTGCTAGAGCCGGGACAGGGGCTTTCTTT.

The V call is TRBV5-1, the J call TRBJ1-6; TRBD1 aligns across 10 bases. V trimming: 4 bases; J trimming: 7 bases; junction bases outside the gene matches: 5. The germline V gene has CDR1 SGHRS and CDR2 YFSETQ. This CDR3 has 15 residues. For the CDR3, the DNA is TGCGCCAGCAGCCAAGCGGGACAGGGGAATTCACCCCTCCACTTT. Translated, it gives CASSQAGQGNSPLHF.

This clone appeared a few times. The CDR3 DNA reads as TGTGCCAGCAGTTATTCGGGTAGCAATCAGCCCCAGCATTTT. Its translation is CASSYSGSNQPQHF. The chain links TRBV6-6 to TRBJ1-5; D is undetermined. This CDR3 comprises 14 residues. Germline V gives CDR1 MNHNY, CDR2 SVGAGI (reference sequence). V lost 3 bases, J lost 0 bases, and 6 bases lay in between.

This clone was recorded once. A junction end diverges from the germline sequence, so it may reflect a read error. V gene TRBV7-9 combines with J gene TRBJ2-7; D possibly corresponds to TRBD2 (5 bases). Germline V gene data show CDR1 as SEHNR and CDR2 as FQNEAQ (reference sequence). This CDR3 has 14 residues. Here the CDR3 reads CASSLAAYSYEQYF. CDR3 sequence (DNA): TGTGCCAGCAGCCTAGCAGCCTACTCCTACGAGCAGTACTTC.

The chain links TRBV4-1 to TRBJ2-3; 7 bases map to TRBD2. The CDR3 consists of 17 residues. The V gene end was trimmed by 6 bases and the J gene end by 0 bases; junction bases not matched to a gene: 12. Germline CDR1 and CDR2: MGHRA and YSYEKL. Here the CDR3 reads CASRNSGAQSSTDTQYF. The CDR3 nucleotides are TGCGCCAGCAGAAACAGCGGGGCTCAATCTAGCACAGATACGCAGTATTTT.

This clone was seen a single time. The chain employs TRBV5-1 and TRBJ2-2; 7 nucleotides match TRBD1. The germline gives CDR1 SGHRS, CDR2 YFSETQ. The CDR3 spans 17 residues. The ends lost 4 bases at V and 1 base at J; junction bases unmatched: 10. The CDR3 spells CASSPLDRMQNTGELFF. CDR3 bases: TGCGCCAGCAGCCCCCTGGACAGGATGCAGAACACCGGGGAGCTGTTTTTT. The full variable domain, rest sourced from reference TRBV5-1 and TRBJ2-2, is KAGVTQTPRYLIKTRGQQVTLSCSPISGHRSVSWYQQTPGQGLQFLFEYFSETQRNKGNFPGRFSGRQFSNSRSEMNVSTLELGDSALYLCASSPLDRMQNTGELFFGEGSRLTVL.

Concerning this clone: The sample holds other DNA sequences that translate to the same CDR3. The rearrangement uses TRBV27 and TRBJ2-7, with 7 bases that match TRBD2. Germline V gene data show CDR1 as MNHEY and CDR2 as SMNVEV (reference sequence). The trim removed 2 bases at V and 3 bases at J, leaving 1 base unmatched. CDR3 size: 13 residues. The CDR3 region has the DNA TGTGCCAGCAGTTTACGGGGGGACTACGAGCAGTACTTC. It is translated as CASSLRGDYEQYF.

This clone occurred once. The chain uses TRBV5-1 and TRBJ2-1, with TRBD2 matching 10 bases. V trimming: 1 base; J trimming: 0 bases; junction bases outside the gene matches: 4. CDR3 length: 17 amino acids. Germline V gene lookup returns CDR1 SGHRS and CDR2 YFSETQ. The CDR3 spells CASSLWSSGSSYNEQFF. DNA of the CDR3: TGCGCCAGCAGCTTGTGGTCTAGCGGGAGCTCCTACAATGAGCAGTTCTTC.

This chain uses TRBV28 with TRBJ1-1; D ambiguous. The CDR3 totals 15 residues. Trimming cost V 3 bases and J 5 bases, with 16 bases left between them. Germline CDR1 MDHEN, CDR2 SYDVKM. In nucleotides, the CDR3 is TGTGCCAGCAGTTTCTTGGGCGGGATGGAGACTGAAGCTTTCTTT. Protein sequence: CASSFLGGMETEAFF.

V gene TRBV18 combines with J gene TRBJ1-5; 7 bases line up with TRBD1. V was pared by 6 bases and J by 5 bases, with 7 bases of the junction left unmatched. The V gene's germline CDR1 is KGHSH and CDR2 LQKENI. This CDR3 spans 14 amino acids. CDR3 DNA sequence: TGTGCCAGCTCCCGACAGGGCCAGGATCAGCCCCAGCATTTT. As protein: CASSRQGQDQPQHF.

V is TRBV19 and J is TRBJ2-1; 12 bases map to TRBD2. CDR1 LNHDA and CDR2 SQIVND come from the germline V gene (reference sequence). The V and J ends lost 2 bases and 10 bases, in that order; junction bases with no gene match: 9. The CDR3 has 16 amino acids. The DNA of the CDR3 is TGTGCCAGTAGTATAAGTTGGACTAGCGGGACCCGAGAGCAGTTCTTC. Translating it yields CASSISWTSGTREQFF.

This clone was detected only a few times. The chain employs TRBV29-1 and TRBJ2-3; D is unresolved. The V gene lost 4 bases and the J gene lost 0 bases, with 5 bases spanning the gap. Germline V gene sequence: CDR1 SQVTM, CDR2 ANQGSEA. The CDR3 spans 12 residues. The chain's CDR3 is CSVGHSTDTQYF. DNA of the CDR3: TGCAGCGTTGGACACAGCACAGATACGCAGTATTTT.

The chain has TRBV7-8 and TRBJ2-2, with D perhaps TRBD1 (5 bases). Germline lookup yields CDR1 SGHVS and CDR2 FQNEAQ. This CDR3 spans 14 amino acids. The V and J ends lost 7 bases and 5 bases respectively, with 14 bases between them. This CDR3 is CASNPRKGTGELFF. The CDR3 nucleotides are TGTGCCAGCAACCCAAGGAAGGGGACCGGGGAGCTGTTTTTT. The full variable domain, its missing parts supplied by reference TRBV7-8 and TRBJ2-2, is GAGVSQSPRYKVAKRGQDVALRCDPISGHVSLFWYQQALGQGPEFLTYFQNEAQLDKSGLPSDRFFAERPEGSVSTLKIQRTQQEDSAVYLCASNPRKGTGELFFGEGSRLTVL.

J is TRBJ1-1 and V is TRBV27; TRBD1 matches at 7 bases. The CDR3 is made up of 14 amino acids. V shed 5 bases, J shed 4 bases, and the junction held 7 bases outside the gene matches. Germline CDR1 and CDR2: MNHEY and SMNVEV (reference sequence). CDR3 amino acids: CASSPHDRATEAFF. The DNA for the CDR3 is TGTGCCAGCAGTCCCCATGACAGGGCCACTGAAGCTTTCTTT.

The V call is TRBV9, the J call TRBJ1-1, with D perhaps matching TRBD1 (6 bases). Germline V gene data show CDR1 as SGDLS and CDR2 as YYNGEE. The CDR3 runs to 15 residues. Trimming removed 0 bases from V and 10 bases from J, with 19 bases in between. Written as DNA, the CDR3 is TGTGCCAGCAGCGTAGGGGGGGGCGCGACTTCTGGAGCTTTCTTT. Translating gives CASSVGGGATSGAFF.

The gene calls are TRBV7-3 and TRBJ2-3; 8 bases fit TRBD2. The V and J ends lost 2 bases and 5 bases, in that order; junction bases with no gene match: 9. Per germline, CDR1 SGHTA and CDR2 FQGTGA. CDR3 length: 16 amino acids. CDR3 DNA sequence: TGTGCCAGCAGCTTACATAGCGGGACCTCGGGAGATACGCAGTATTTT. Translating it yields CASSLHSGTSGDTQYF.

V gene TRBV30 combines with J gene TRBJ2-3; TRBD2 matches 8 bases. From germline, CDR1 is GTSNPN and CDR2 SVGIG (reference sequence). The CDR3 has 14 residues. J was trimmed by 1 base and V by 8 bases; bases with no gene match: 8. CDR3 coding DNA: TGTGCCGGTACTAGCGGAGGGGGCACAGATACGCAGTATTTT. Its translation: CAGTSGGGTDTQYF. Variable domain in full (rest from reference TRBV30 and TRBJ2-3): SQTIHQWPATLVQPVGSPLSLECTVEGTSNPNLYWYRQAAGRGLQLLFYSVGIGQISSEVPQNLSASRPQDRQFILSSKKLLLSDSGFYLCAGTSGGGTDTQYFGPGTRLTVL.

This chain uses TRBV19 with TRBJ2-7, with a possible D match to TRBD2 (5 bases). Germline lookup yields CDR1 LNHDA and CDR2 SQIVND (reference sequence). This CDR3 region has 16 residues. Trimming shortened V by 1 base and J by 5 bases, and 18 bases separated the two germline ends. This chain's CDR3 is CASSIGRQRQRNEQYF. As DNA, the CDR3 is TGTGCCAGTAGTATAGGCCGTCAGCGGCAGCGGAACGAGCAGTACTTC. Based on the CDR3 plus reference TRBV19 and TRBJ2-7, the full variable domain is DGGITQSPKYLFRKEGQNVTLSCEQNLNHDAMYWYRQDPGQGLRLIYYSQIVNDFQKGDIAEGYSVSREKKESFPLTVTSAQKNPTAFYLCASSIGRQRQRNEQYFGPGTRLTVT.

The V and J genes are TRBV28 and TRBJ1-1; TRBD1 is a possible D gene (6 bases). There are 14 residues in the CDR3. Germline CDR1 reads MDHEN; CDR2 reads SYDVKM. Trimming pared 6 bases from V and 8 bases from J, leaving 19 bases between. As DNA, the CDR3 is TGTGCCAGCAGGGAAATCAGGGGCGAAGCGGAAGCTTTCTTT. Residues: CASREIRGEAEAFF.

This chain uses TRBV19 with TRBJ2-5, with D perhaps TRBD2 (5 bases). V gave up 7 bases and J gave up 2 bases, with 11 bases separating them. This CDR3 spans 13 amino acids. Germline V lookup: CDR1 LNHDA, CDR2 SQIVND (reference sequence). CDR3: CASTQPGQETQYF. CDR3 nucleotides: TGTGCCAGTACCCAACCGGGACAAGAGACCCAGTACTTC.

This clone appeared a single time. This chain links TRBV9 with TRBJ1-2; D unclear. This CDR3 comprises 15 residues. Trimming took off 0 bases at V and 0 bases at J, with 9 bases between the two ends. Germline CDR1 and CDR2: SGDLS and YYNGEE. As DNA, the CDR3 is TGTGCCAGCAGCGTAGAGGTCGGGGCTAACTATGGCTACACCTTC. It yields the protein CASSVEVGANYGYTF. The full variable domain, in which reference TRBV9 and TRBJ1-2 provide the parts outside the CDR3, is DSGVTQTPKHLITATGQRVTLRCSPRSGDLSVYWYQQSLDQGLQFLIQYYNGEERAKGNILERFSAQQFPDLHSELNLSSLELGDSALYFCASSVEVGANYGYTFGSGTRLTVV.

CDR3 nucleotides: TGTGCCAGCAGCTTAGGTAAAAGCGGGGCGAGCTCCTACGAGCAGTACTTC. This translates into CASSLGKSGASSYEQYF. The gene calls are TRBV7-9 and TRBJ2-7; 7 bases map to TRBD2. Germline CDR1 reads SEHNR; CDR2 reads FQNEAQ (reference sequence). CDR3 length: 17 residues. V gave up 1 base and J gave up 0 bases; unmatched junction bases: 9.

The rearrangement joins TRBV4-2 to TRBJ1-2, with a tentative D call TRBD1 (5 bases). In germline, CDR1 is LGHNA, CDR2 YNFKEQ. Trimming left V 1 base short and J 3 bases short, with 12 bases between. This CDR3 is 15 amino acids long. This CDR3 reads CASSQGVRDDYGYTF. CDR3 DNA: TGTGCCAGCAGCCAAGGGGTCAGGGATGACTATGGCTACACCTTC.

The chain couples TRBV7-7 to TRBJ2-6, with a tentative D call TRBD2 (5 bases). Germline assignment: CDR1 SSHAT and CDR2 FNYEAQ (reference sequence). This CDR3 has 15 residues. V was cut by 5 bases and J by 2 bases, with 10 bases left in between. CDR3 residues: CASSANGAGANVLTF. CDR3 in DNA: TGTGCCAGCAGCGCAAACGGGGCTGGGGCCAACGTCCTGACTTTC.

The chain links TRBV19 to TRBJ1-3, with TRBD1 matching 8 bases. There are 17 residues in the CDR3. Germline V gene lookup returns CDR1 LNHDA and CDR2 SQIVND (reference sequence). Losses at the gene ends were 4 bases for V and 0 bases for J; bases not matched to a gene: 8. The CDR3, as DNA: TGTGCCAGTAGTAAATACAGGACAGGGATCTCTGGAAACACCATATATTTT. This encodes CASSKYRTGISGNTIYF.

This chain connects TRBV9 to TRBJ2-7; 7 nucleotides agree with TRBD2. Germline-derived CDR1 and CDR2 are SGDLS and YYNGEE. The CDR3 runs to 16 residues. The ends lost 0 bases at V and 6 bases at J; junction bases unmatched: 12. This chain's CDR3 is CASSVEGRERISEQYF. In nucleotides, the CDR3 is TGTGCCAGCAGCGTAGAGGGGCGGGAGAGGATTTCCGAGCAGTACTTC.